The present T cell receptor beta chain was sequenced within a study of CD8+ T cells in alopecia areata. About the research overall: Treatment of the treated patients consisted of oral tofacitinib, 5 to 10 mg twice daily. Disease severity was quantified as SALT score of affected scalp area. General study results and limits: The treated group had a single nonresponder, limiting CD8+ expansion-response conclusions.

Extraction of RNA preceded its reverse transcription into cDNA, which served as the sequencing template. The table came from immunoSEQ multiplex PCR; TCRdb's copy has only in-frame clones and leaves some out. The repertoire holds some 180,000 clones, with approximately 50% as singletons. Treatment denoted: oral pan-JAK inhibitor, 5-10 mg twice daily. In regard to this clone: The antigen is unknown.

The CDR3 loop spans 18 amino acids. Germline assignment: CDR1 SQVTM and CDR2 ANQGSEA. Trimming pared 0 bases from V and 3 bases from J, leaving 23 bases between. The V gene is TRBV29-1, the J gene TRBJ1-2, with D perhaps matching TRBD1 (6 bases). The receptor's source is a human donor with alopecia areata. The sequences come from CD8+ T cells sorted from blood, collected around week 53, from a patient treated with tofacitinib. CDR3 loop: CSVEDEVGQGKIDYGYTF. The CDR3 nucleotides are TGCAGCGTTGAAGATGAGGTTGGTCAGGGGAAAATTGACTATGGCTACACCTTC.